One and the same sample provided the 9 T cell receptor beta chains below, sequenced in a study of PD-1 blockade in classical Hodgkin lymphoma. Documented time point: newly diagnosed, previously untreated cHL patient sample. Thawed PBMCs were the source of CD4+ T cells, purified by magnetic negative selection. The assay was immunoSEQ multiplex PCR, and TCRdb's table has in-frame clones only and misses some. The sample has around 31,000 clones, about 89% seen once. The specimen sequenced was CD4+ T cells from blood. The receptors stem from a human donor with classical Hodgkin lymphoma.

V and J are TRBV5-6 and TRBJ2-3; D is possibly TRBD2 (6 bases). V was trimmed by 1 base and J by 5 bases, leaving 8 bases between them. This CDR3 is built from 13 residues. Per germline, CDR1 SGHDT and CDR2 YYEEEE. The CDR3 reads CASSLSGEDTQYF. The CDR3 nucleotides read TGTGCCAGCAGCTTGTCGGGAGAAGATACGCAGTATTTT.

The rearrangement links TRBV7-2 to TRBJ2-7; 9 positions agree with TRBD1. Germline V gene data show CDR1 as SGHTA and CDR2 as FQGNSA. CDR3 size: 14 residues. The trim removed 5 bases at V and 4 bases at J, leaving 6 bases unmatched. DNA of the CDR3: TGTGCCAGCAGCCCCGGGACAGGGCAATACGAGCAGTACTTC. It encodes CASSPGTGQYEQYF.

The V and J genes are TRBV7-6 and TRBJ2-2; 7 bases map to TRBD2. This CDR3 has 15 amino acids. V was clipped by 5 bases and J by 2 bases; unmatched bases: 5. The germline CDR1 and CDR2 sequences are SGHVS and FNYEAQ. For the CDR3, the DNA is TGTGCCAGCAGCCAACTAGCGACAAACACCGGGGAGCTGTTTTTT. Translation: CASSQLATNTGELFF.

This chain uses TRBV7-2 with TRBJ2-1, with D possibly matching TRBD2 (5 bases). The V gene's germline CDR1 is SGHTA and CDR2 FQGNSA. Trimming stripped 7 bases from V and 3 bases from J, with 16 bases between. The CDR3 spans 15 residues. The CDR3 nucleotides are TGTGCCAGCACATACGGGCGGGCCGACTACAATGAGCAGTTCTTC. Translating it yields CASTYGRADYNEQFF.

The V call is TRBV28, the J call TRBJ1-3; TRBD1 might be the D (6 bases). The V gene lost 4 bases and the J gene lost 0 bases, with 13 bases spanning the gap. The CDR3 spans 16 residues. Per germline, CDR1 MDHEN and CDR2 SYDVKM. The chain's CDR3 is CASSSPRGYSGNTIYF. The CDR3 bases are TGTGCCAGCAGTTCCCCCAGGGGCTACTCTGGAAACACCATATATTTT.

This chain connects TRBV7-8 to TRBJ2-6; 9 nucleotides agree with TRBD1. Germline values: CDR1 SGHVS, CDR2 FQNEAQ. The V gene end was trimmed by 2 bases and the J gene end by 1 base; junction bases not matched to a gene: 12. This CDR3 has 20 residues. CDR3 bases: TGTGCCAGCAGCTTAAATCTCATGGGACAGGGAGCGTCTGGGGCCAACGTCCTGACTTTC. This codes for CASSLNLMGQGASGANVLTF.

This clone was seen only once. The chain links TRBV7-2 to TRBJ1-5; D may be TRBD1 (5 bases). Germline CDR1 SGHTA, CDR2 FQGNSA. The CDR3 extends over 16 amino acids. V dropped 2 bases and J dropped 1 base, with 12 bases sitting between them. The CDR3 DNA reads as TGTGCCAGCAGCTTAAGGGGTTTCAGAAGCAATCAGCCCCAGCATTTT. Translation gives CASSLRGFRSNQPQHF.

The chain joins TRBV7-2 to TRBJ1-6; TRBD1 agrees at 8 bases. Germline loops: CDR1 SGHTA, CDR2 FQGNSA. The J segment lost 9 bases and the V segment lost 0 bases, leaving 7 bases of the junction unmatched. The CDR3 runs to 16 residues. The CDR3, as DNA: TGTGCCAGCAGCTTAGCCCCAGGACAGGGTAGTTCACCCCTCCACTTT. As protein: CASSLAPGQGSSPLHF.

The chain has TRBV7-2 and TRBJ2-5; TRBD2 agrees at 7 bases. J gave up 2 bases and V 1 base, and 7 bases lay outside the gene matches. The CDR3 is 16 residues long. CDR1 is SGHTA and CDR2 is FQGNSA in the germline V gene. The CDR3 nucleotides are TGTGCCAGCAGCTTAGTTGCAGGACTAGTACAAGAGACCCAGTACTTC. Translated: CASSLVAGLVQETQYF.